A single sample is the source of the 25 T cell receptor beta chains below, sequenced in a study of blood T cell repertoires in COVID-19 (dated by TCRdb to 2019 to 2021). Library method: the immunoSEQ multiplex PCR assay. Entries here come from immuneACCESS through TCRdb and include only in-frame sequences with V and J called. Some clones fail to appear in such tables; in the studies checked, an unresolved V gene covers under half of the shortfall, and the cause of the remainder is unknown. This sample lists fewer than 150,000 clones; around 83% were detected once. The ten top clones hold approximately 4% of the sample. Sequenced: peripheral blood. The receptors were gathered from a human donor in a cohort sampled during active COVID-19.

The rearrangement uses TRBV7-8 and TRBJ2-1; 7 bases align to TRBD1. CDR1 SGHVS and CDR2 FQNEAQ come from the germline V gene. CDR3 length: 15 residues. The ends lost 2 bases at V and 6 bases at J; junction bases unmatched: 7. The CDR3 DNA sequence: TGTGCCAGCAGCTTAATAGGGGGCCCGGTCAATGAGCAGTTCTTC. This encodes CASSLIGGPVNEQFF.

The J gene is TRBJ1-1, the V gene TRBV21-1. TRBV21-1 is recorded as a pseudogene. The CDR3 is 14 amino acids. In nucleotides, the CDR3 is TGTGCCAGCAGCAAGTTCGGGTTAAACACTGAAGCTTTCTTT. It specifies CASSKFGLNTEAFF.

The V gene is TRBV5-1, the J gene TRBJ1-5; TRBD1 agrees at 8 bases. Germline V gene lookup returns CDR1 SGHRS and CDR2 YFSETQ. The CDR3 spans 14 residues. The V gene end was trimmed by 3 bases and the J gene end by 5 bases; junction bases not matched to a gene: 4. CDR3 bases: TGCGCCAGCAGCTCGACAGGGGACGATCAGCCCCAGCATTTT. Its translation is CASSSTGDDQPQHF.

The chain uses TRBV6-5 and TRBJ2-3; D is undetermined. Germline V gives CDR1 MNHEY, CDR2 SVGAGI. The CDR3 is 13 amino acids. Trimming left V 7 bases short and J 7 bases short, with 15 bases between. As DNA, the CDR3 is TGTGCCAGCATTCGCGACATCATTAATACGCAGTATTTT. It is translated as CASIRDIINTQYF.

The CDR3 DNA follows: TGTGCCATCAGGGATGACAGGGCTAGCAATCAGCCCCAGCATTTT. Protein: CAIRDDRASNQPQHF. The chain combines TRBV10-3 with TRBJ1-5; TRBD1 matches 7 bases. Per germline, CDR1 ENHRY and CDR2 SYGVKD. With V trimmed by 6 bases and J by 0 bases, 5 bases remained unmatched. The CDR3 has 15 residues.

V gene TRBV7-9 combines with J gene TRBJ1-3; D may be TRBD1 (5 bases). The CDR3 runs to 17 residues. V shed 2 bases and J shed 0 bases, with 14 bases lying between them. Germline CDR1 and CDR2: SEHNR and FQNEAQ (reference sequence). CDR3 DNA sequence: TGTGCCAGCAGCTTACGGCTACCGGGGGGCTCTGGAAACACCATATATTTT. Protein: CASSLRLPGGSGNTIYF.

The chain recombines TRBV3-1 (or the pseudogene TRBV3-2) with TRBJ2-3; D may be TRBD1 (5 bases). V lost 4 bases and J lost 0, with 11 bases in between. This CDR3 comprises 15 residues. Germline CDR1 reads LGHDT; CDR2 reads YNNKEL (reference sequence). CDR3 in amino acids: CASSPYDSSTDTQYF. In DNA form, the CDR3 reads TGTGCCAGCAGCCCTTACGACAGTAGCACAGATACGCAGTATTTT.

The V call is TRBV5-4, the J call TRBJ2-5, with D possibly matching TRBD2 (6 bases). Trimming stripped 4 bases from V and 4 bases from J, with 17 bases between. The CDR3 has 15 residues. CDR1 is SGHNT and CDR2 is YYREEE in the germline V gene (reference sequence). The CDR3 DNA sequence: TGTGCCAGCAGCCTCGCGGGCGGGATCGGAGAGACCCAGTACTTC. Encoded protein: CASSLAGGIGETQYF.

The chain uses TRBV5-1 and TRBJ1-1, with TRBD1 matching over 9 bases. The V gene end was trimmed by 3 bases and the J gene end by 6 bases; junction bases not matched to a gene: 9. Germline V gene lookup returns CDR1 SGHRS and CDR2 YFSETQ. CDR3 length: 15 residues. The CDR3: CASSWRDRADPEAFF. CDR3 DNA sequence: TGCGCCAGCAGCTGGAGGGACAGGGCGGACCCTGAAGCTTTCTTT.

V gene TRBV27 combines with J gene TRBJ2-7, with TRBD1 as a possible D gene (6 bases). CDR1 MNHEY and CDR2 SMNVEV come from the germline V gene (reference sequence). V was trimmed by 6 bases and J by 2 bases, leaving 20 bases between them. This CDR3 has 16 residues. As DNA, the CDR3 is TGTGCCAGCAGCCCGAATCTGAGACAGGTTGCCTACGAGCAGTACTTC. Amino acid sequence: CASSPNLRQVAYEQYF.

The chain employs TRBV5-3 and TRBJ1-5, with 9 bases matching TRBD1. TRBV5-3 falls under the ORF class, with uncertain function. V trimming: 1 base; J trimming: 6 bases; junction bases outside the gene matches: 14. The CDR3 totals 18 residues. For the CDR3, the DNA is TGTGCCAGAAGCTTGAGGGACAGGGAGTTTAATGCGGTTCAGCCCCAGCATTTT. Its protein product is CARSLRDREFNAVQPQHF.

The chain uses TRBV4-3 and TRBJ2-1, with D unclear. The V end was cut by 0 bases, the J end by 3 bases, with 12 bases between. The V gene's germline CDR1 is LGHNA and CDR2 YSLEER. The CDR3 sequence is 16 residues long. CDR3 coding DNA: TGCGCCAGCAGCCAAGAAAACCCTACCAACTACAATGAGCAGTTCTTC. This gives the protein CASSQENPTNYNEQFF.

V and J are TRBV7-2 and TRBJ1-5; D uncertain. The ends were cut back, 1 base at V and 9 bases at J, with 7 bases in the middle. Germline V gene sequence: CDR1 SGHTA, CDR2 FQGNSA. The CDR3 sequence is 12 residues long. The CDR3 bases are TGTGCCAGCAGCTTAGGACAAGGGCCCCAGCATTTT. Amino acids: CASSLGQGPQHF.

The V call is TRBV7-2, the J call TRBJ1-1; a possible D gene is TRBD1 (5 bases). This CDR3 has 14 amino acids. V was pared by 1 base and J by 5 bases, with 11 bases between. CDR1 SGHTA and CDR2 FQGNSA come from the germline V gene. CDR3 region: CASSLGGLSTEAFF. For the CDR3, the DNA is TGTGCCAGCAGCTTAGGGGGCCTTTCTACTGAAGCTTTCTTT.

The chain employs TRBV6-5 and TRBJ1-4; D is unclear. Germline V gene data show CDR1 as MNHEY and CDR2 as SVGAGI. This CDR3 region has 13 residues. V was clipped by 2 bases and J by 3 bases, with 4 bases between them. CDR3 in DNA: TGTGCCAGCAGTTACAGCTCTAATGAAAAACTGTTTTTT. Protein: CASSYSSNEKLFF.

The J gene is TRBJ1-4, the V gene TRBV5-6; TRBD1 aligns across 8 bases. Germline V gives CDR1 SGHDT, CDR2 YYEEEE. This CDR3 is 16 amino acids long. Trimming took 0 bases from V and 5 from J; bases not matched to a gene: 6. CDR3 in DNA: TGTGCCAGCAGCTTGGGCGGGGACAGGTTAAATGAAAAACTGTTTTTT. It encodes CASSLGGDRLNEKLFF.

The chain joins TRBV7-9 to TRBJ1-5; 7 nucleotides match TRBD1. With 2 bases clipped from V and 3 bases from J, the junction kept 4 bases outside the gene matches. The germline CDR1 and CDR2 sequences are SEHNR and FQNEAQ (reference sequence). The CDR3 totals 15 residues. The CDR3 sequence: CASSLFGTDNQPQHF. The DNA of the CDR3 is TGTGCCAGCAGCTTATTCGGGACAGACAATCAGCCCCAGCATTTT. Full variable domain (rest looked up from reference TRBV7-9 and TRBJ1-5): DTGVSQNPRHKITKRGQNVTFRCDPISEHNRLYWYRQTLGQGPEFLTYFQNEAQLEKSRLLSDRFSAERPKGSFSTLEIQRTEQGDSAMYLCASSLFGTDNQPQHFGDGTRLSIL.

V usage is TRBV6-2 or TRBV6-3 and J usage is TRBJ1-5; the D is unclear. In germline, CDR1 is MNHEY, CDR2 SVGEGT. This CDR3 comprises 13 residues. V shed 6 bases and J shed 6 bases, with 12 bases lying between them. The CDR3 spells CASSSGGIQPQHF. The CDR3 region has the DNA TGTGCCAGCAGCTCCGGCGGGATTCAGCCCCAGCATTTT.

The rearrangement uses TRBV6-2 or TRBV6-3 and TRBJ2-7, with TRBD1 as a possible D gene (5 bases). Germline CDR1 and CDR2: MNHEY and SVGEGT. The CDR3 runs to 15 residues. The V gene lost 0 bases and the J gene lost 7 bases, with 16 bases spanning the gap. The CDR3 nucleotides are TGTGCCAGCAGTTACTCCGGCCACCTAAGGGGTGAGCAGTACGTC. It specifies CASSYSGHLRGEQYV.

The chain links TRBV2 to TRBJ1-6; D uncertain. The CDR3 is made up of 14 amino acids. V was cut by 2 bases and J by 10 bases, with 12 bases left in between. Per the germline V gene, CDR1 is SNHLY and CDR2 is FYNNEI. CDR3 amino acids: CASSETPLYSPLHF. CDR3 DNA: TGTGCCAGCAGTGAAACCCCACTGTACTCACCCCTCCACTTT.

The chain recombines TRBV10-3 with TRBJ1-2; no clear D gene. There are 13 residues in the CDR3. The germline V and J ends were trimmed by 5 bases and 8 bases, with 15 bases remaining between them. Germline CDR1 is ENHRY and CDR2 is SYGVKD. The CDR3 spells CAISPEGERGYTF. The CDR3 DNA sequence: TGTGCCATCAGTCCGGAAGGAGAGAGGGGCTACACCTTC.

The CDR3 DNA follows: TGTGCCAGCAGTGCCCCCGGTACGCAGTATTTT. Encoded protein: CASSAPGTQYF. The chain employs TRBV2 and TRBJ2-3; D unresolved. V gave up 4 bases and J gave up 8 bases, with 7 bases separating them. Germline V gene data show CDR1 as SNHLY and CDR2 as FYNNEI. The CDR3 sequence is 11 residues long.

The rearrangement links TRBV5-6 to TRBJ2-3; D is possibly TRBD2 (5 bases). Between the trimmed V and J ends, which lost 6 bases and 4 bases, there was a span of 12 bases. The CDR3 consists of 13 residues. The germline V gene has CDR1 SGHDT and CDR2 YYEEEE. The CDR3 region has the DNA TGTGCCAGCAACCCGGGAACTTCAGATACGCAGTATTTT. Its protein is CASNPGTSDTQYF.

The V call is TRBV5-1, the J call TRBJ1-6; TRBD1 is a possible D gene (5 bases). Looked up from germline, CDR1 is SGHRS and CDR2 is YFSETQ. V was shortened by 1 base and J by 8 bases, with 13 bases between the two germline ends. The CDR3 spans 15 residues. The CDR3 here is CASSLRGRPDSPLHF. DNA for the CDR3: TGCGCCAGCAGCTTGAGGGGTAGGCCGGATTCACCCCTCCACTTT.

V gene TRBV5-5 combines with J gene TRBJ1-5, with D perhaps TRBD1 (5 bases). The CDR3 covers 15 residues. Germline V gene data show CDR1 as SGHKS and CDR2 as YYEKEE (reference sequence). V was shortened by 4 bases and J by 1 base, with 12 bases between the two germline ends. CDR3 loop: CASSRQGLSNQPQHF. DNA of the CDR3: TGTGCCAGCAGCCGTCAGGGACTGAGCAATCAGCCCCAGCATTTT.